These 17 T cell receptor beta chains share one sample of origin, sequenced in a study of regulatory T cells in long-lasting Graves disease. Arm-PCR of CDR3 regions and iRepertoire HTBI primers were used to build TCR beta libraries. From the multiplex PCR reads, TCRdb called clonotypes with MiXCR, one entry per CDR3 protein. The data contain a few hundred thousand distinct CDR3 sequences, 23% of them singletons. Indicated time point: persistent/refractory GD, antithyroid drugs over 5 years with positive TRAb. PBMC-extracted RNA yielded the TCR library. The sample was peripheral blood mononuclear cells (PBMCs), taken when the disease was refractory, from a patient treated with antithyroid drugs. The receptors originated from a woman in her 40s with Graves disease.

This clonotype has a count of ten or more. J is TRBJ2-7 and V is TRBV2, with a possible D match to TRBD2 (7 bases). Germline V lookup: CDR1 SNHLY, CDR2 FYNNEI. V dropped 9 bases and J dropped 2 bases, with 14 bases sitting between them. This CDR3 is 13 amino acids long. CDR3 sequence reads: CARGGRGPYEQYF. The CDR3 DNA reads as TGTGCCAGAGGGGGGAGGGGTCCCTACGAGCAGTACTTC.

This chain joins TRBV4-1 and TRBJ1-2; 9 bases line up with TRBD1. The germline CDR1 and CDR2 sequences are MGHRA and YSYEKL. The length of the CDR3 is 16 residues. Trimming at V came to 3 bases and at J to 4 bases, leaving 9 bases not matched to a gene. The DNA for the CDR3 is TGCGCCAGCAGCCAGGTGGCCACAGGGGGCAGCTATGGCTACACCTTC. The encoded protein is CASSQVATGGSYGYTF.

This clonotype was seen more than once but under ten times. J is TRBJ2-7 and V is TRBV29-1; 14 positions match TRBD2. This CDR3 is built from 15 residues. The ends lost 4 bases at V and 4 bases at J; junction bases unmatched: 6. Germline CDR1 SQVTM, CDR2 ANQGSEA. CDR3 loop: CSVGGLAGVGYEQYF. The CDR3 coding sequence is TGCAGCGTTGGGGGACTAGCGGGAGTGGGTTACGAGCAGTACTTC.

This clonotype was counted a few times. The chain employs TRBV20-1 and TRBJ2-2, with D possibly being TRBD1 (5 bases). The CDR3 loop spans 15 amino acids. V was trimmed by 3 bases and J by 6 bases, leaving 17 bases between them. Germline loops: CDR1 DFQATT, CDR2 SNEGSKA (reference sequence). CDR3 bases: TGCAGTGCTAGGCAAGGGGAATCGGTTTCCGGGGAGCTGTTTTTT. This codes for CSARQGESVSGELFF.

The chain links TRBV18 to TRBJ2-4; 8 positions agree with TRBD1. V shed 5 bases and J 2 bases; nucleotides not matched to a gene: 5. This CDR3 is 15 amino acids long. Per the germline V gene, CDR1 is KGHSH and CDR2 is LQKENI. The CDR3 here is CASSGDRSTKNIQYF. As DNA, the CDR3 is TGTGCCAGCTCAGGGGACAGGAGTACCAAAAACATTCAGTACTTC.

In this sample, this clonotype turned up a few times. The CDR3, as DNA: TGTGCCAGTAGAGAGTCCGGGACCTTGAACACCGGGGAGCTGTTTTTT. Translation gives CASRESGTLNTGELFF. The chain has TRBV19 and TRBJ2-2; D is possibly TRBD1 or TRBD2 (5 bases each). V dropped 6 bases and J dropped 1 base, with 15 bases sitting between them. This CDR3 comprises 16 residues. The V gene's germline CDR1 is LNHDA and CDR2 SQIVND (reference sequence).

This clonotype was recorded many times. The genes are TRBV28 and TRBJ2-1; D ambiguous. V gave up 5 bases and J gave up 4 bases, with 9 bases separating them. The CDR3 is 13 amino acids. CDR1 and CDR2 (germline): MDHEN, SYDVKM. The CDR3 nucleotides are TGTGCCAGCAGTAGGACCGTGTACAATGAGCAGTTCTTC. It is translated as CASSRTVYNEQFF.

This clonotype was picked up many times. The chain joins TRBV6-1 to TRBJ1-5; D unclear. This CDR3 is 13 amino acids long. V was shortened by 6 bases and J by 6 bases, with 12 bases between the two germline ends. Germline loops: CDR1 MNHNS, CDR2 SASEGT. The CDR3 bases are TGTGCCAGCAGGGAGGGAAGTGGTCAGCCCCAGCATTTT. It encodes CASREGSGQPQHF.

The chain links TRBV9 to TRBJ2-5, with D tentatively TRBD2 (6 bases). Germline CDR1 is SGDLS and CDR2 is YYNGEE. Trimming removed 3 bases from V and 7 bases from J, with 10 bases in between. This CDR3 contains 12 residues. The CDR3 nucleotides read TGTGCCAGCAGCGCCTTGGGAGGGACCCAGTACTTC. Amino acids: CASSALGGTQYF.

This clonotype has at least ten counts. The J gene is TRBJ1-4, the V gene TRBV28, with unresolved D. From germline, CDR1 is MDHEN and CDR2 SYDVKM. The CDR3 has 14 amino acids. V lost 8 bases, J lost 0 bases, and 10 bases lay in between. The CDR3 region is CASQWGTTNEKLFF. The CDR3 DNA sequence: TGTGCCAGCCAGTGGGGAACAACTAATGAAAAACTGTTTTTT.

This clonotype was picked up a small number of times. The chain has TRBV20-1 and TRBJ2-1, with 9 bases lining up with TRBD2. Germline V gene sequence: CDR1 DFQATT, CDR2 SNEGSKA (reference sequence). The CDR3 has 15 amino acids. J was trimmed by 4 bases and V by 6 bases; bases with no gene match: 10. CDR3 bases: TGCAGTGCCACGGAAGGGACTAGCTTTTACAATGAGCAGTTCTTC. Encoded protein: CSATEGTSFYNEQFF.

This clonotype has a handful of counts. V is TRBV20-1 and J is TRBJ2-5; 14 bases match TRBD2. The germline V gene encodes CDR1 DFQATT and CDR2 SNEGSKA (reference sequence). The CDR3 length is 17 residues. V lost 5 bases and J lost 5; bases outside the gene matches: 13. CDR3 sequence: CSAGAGLAGVHRETQYF. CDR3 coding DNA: TGCAGTGCTGGGGCGGGACTAGCGGGAGTCCACCGGGAGACCCAGTACTTC.

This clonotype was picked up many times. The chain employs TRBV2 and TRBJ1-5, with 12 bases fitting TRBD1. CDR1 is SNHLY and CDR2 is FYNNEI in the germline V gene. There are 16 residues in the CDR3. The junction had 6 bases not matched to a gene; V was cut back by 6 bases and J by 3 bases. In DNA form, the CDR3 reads TGTGCCAGCAGGGGGACAGGGGGCCTTCACAATCAGCCCCAGCATTTT. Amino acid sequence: CASRGTGGLHNQPQHF. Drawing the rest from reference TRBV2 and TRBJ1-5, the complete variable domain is EPEVTQTPSHQVTQMGQEVILRCVPISNHLYFYWYRQILGQKVEFLVSFYNNEISEKSEIFDDQFSVERPDGSNFTLKIRSTKLEDSAMYFCASRGTGGLHNQPQHFGDGTRLSIL.

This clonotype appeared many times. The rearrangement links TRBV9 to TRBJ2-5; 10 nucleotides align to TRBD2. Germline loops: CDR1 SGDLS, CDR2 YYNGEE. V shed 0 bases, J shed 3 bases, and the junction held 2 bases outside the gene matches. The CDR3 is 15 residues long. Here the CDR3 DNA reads TGTGCCAGCAGCGTAGGCCTAGCGGGAGAAGAGACCCAGTACTTC. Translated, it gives CASSVGLAGEETQYF.

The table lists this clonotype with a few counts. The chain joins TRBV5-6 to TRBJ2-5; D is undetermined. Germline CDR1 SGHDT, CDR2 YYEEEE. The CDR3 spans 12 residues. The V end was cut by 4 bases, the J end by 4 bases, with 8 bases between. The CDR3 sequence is CASSPDAETQYF. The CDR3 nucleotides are TGTGCCAGCAGCCCTGACGCAGAGACCCAGTACTTC.

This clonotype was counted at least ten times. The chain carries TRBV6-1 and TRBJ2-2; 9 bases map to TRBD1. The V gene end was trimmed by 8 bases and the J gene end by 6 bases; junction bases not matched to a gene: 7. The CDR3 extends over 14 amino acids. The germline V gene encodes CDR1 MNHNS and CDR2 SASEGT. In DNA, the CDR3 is TGTGCCAGCTTCTCTGGACAGGGGCCCGGGGAGCTGTTTTTT. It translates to CASFSGQGPGELFF.

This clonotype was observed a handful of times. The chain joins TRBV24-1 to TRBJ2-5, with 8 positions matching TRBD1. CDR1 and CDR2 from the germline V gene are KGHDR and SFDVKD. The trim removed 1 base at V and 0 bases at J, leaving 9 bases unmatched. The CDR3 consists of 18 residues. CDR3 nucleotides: TGTGCCACCAGTGATTTCACCGGGACAGGTTTCTACCAAGAGACCCAGTACTTC. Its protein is CATSDFTGTGFYQETQYF.